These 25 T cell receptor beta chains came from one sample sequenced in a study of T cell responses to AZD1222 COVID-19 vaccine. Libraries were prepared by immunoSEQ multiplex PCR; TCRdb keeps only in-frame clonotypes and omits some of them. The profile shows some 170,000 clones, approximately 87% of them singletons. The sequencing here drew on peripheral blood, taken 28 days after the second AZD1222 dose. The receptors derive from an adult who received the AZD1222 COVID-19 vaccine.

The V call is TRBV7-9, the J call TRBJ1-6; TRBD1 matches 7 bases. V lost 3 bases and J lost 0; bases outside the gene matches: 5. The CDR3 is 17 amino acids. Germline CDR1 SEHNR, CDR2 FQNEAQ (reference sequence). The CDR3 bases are TGTGCCAGCAGCTTGGGACAGCGAAGCTCCTATAATTCACCCCTCCACTTT. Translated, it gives CASSLGQRSSYNSPLHF. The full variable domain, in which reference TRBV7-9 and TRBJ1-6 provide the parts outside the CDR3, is DTGVSQNPRHKITKRGQNVTFRCDPISEHNRLYWYRQTLGQGPEFLTYFQNEAQLEKSRLLSDRFSAERPKGSFSTLEIQRTEQGDSAMYLCASSLGQRSSYNSPLHFGNGTRLTVT.

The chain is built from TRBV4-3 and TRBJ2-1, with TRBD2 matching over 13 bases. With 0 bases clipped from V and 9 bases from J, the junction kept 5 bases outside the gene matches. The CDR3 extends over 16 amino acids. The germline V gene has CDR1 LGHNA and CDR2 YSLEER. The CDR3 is CASSQDRTSGGIEQFF. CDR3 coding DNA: TGCGCCAGCAGCCAAGATCGGACTAGCGGGGGTATTGAGCAGTTCTTC.

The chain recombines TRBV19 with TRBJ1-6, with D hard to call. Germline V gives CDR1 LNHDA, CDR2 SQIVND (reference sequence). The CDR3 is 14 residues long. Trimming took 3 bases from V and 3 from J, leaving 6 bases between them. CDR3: CASSIGVYNSPLHF. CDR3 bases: TGTGCCAGTAGTATTGGCGTCTATAATTCACCCCTCCACTTT.

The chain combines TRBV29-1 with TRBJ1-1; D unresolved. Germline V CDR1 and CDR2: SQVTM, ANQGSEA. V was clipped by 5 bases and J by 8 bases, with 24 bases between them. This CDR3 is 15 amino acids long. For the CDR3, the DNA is TGCAGCGTTACCTTAGGGCGGGAGATGTATCCCGAAGCTTTCTTT. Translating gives CSVTLGREMYPEAFF. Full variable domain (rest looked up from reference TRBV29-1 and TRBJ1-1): SAVISQKPSRDICQRGTSLTIQCQVDSQVTMMFWYRQQPGQSLTLIATANQGSEATYESGFVIDKFPISRPNLTFSTLTVSNMSPEDSSIYLCSVTLGREMYPEAFFGQGTRLTVV.

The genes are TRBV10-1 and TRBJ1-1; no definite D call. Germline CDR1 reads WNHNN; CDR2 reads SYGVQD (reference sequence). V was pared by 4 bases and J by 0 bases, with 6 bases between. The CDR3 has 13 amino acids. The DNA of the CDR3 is TGCGCCAGCAGTGGACACATGAACACTGAAGCTTTCTTT. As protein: CASSGHMNTEAFF.

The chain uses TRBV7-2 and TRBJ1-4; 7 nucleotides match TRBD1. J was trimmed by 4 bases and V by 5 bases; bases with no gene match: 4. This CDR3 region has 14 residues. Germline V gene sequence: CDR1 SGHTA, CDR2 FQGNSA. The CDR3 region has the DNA TGTGCCAGCAGCCCGGGACAGAGTAATGAAAAACTGTTTTTT. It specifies CASSPGQSNEKLFF. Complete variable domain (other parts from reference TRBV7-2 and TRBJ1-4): GAGVSQSPSNKVTEKGKDVELRCDPISGHTALYWYRQSLGQGLEFLIYFQGNSAPDKSGLPSDRFSAERTGGSVSTLTIQRTQQEDSAVYLCASSPGQSNEKLFFGSGTQLSVL.

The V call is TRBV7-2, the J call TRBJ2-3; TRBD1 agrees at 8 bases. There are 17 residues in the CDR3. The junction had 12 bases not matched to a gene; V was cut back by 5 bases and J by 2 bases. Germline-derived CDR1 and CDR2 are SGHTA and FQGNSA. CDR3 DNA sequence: TGTGCCAGCAGCCCCCATGGGCCAGGGGGCCCCACAGATACGCAGTATTTT. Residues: CASSPHGPGGPTDTQYF.

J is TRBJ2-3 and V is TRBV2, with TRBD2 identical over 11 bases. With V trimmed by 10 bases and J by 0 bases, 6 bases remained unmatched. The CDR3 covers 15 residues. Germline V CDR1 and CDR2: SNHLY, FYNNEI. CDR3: CATRTSGPSTDTQYF. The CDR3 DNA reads TGTGCCACCCGGACTAGCGGGCCTAGCACAGATACGCAGTATTTT.

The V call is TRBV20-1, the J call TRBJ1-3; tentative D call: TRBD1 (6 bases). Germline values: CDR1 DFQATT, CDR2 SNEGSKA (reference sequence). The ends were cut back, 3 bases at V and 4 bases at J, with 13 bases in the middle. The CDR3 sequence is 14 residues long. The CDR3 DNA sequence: TGCAGTGCTAGTCAAAGGGGGGGAGGAAACACCATATATTTT. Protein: CSASQRGGGNTIYF.

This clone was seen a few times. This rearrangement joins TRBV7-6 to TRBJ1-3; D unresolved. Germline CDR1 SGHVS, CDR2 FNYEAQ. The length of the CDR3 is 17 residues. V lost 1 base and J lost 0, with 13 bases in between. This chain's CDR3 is CASSLEGLDSSGNTIYF. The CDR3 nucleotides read TGTGCCAGCAGCTTAGAGGGCCTTGACTCCTCTGGAAACACCATATATTTT. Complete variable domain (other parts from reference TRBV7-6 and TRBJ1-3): GAGVSQSPRYKVTKRGQDVALRCDPISGHVSLYWYRQALGQGPEFLTYFNYEAQQDKSGLPNDRFSAERPEGSISTLTIQRTEQRDSAMYRCASSLEGLDSSGNTIYFGEGSWLTVV.

The CDR3 reads CASSPGQGPGNTIYF. The CDR3 bases are TGTGCCAGCAGCCCCGGACAGGGGCCTGGAAACACCATATATTTT. The rearrangement uses TRBV6-5 and TRBJ1-3; 9 bases agree with TRBD1. The CDR3 runs 15 residues. Trimming at V came to 6 bases and at J to 2 bases, leaving 5 bases not matched to a gene. In germline, CDR1 is MNHEY, CDR2 SVGAGI.

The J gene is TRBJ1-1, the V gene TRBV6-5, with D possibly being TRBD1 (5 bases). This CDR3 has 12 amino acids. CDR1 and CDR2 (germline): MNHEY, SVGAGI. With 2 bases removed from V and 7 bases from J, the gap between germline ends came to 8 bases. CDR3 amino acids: CASSYVQGEAFF. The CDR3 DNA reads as TGTGCCAGCAGTTACGTGCAGGGTGAAGCTTTCTTT.

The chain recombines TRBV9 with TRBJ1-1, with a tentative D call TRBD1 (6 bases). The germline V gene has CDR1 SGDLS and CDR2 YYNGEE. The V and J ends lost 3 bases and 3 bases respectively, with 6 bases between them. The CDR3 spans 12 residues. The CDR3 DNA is TGTGCCAGCAGCGAGGGGGACACTGAAGCTTTCTTT. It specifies CASSEGDTEAFF.

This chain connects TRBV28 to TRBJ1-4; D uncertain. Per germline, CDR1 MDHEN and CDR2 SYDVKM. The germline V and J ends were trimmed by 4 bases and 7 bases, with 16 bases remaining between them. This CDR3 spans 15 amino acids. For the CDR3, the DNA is TGTGCCAGCAGTTCCCAGACGGCCTTAGCTGAAAAACTGTTTTTT. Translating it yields CASSSQTALAEKLFF. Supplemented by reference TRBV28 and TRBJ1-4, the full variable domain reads DVKVTQSSRYLVKRTGEKVFLECVQDMDHENMFWYRQDPGLGLRLIYFSYDVKMKEKGDIPEGYSVSREKKERFSLILESASTNQTSMYLCASSSQTALAEKLFFGSGTQLSVL.

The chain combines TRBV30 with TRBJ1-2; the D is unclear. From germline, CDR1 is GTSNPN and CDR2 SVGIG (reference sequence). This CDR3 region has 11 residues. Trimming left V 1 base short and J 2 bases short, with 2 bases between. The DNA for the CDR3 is TGTGCCTGGAGTGCGAACTATGGCTACACCTTC. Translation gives CAWSANYGYTF.

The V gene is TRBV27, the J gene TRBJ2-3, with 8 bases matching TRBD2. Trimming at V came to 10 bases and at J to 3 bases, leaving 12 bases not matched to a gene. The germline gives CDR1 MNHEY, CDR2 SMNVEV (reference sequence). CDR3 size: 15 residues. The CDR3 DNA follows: TGTGCCACCCATCCACTAGCGGTTCCAACAGATACGCAGTATTTT. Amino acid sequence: CATHPLAVPTDTQYF.

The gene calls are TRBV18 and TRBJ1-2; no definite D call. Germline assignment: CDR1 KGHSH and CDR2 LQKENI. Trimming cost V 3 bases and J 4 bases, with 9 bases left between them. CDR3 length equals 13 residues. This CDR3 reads CASSPGLSYGYTF. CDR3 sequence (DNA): TGTGCCAGCTCACCTGGACTATCCTATGGCTACACCTTC.

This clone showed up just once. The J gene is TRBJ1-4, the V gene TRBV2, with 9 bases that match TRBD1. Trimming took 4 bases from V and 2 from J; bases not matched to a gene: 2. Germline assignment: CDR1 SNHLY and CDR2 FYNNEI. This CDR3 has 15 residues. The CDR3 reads CASSGTGATNEKLFF. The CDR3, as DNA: TGTGCCAGCAGTGGGACAGGGGCGACTAATGAAAAACTGTTTTTT.

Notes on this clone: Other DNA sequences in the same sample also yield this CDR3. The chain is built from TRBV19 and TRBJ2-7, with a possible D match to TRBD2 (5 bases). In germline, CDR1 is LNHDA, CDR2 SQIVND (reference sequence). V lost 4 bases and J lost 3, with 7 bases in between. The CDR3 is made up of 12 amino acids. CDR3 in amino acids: CASSTGGYEQYF. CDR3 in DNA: TGTGCCAGTAGTACAGGAGGCTACGAGCAGTACTTC.

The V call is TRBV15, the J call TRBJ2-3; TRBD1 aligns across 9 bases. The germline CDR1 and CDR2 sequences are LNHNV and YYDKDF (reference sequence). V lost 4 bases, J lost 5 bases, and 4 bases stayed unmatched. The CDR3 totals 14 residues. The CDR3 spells CATSIRQGVDTQYF. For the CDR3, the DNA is TGTGCCACCAGCATACGACAGGGGGTAGATACGCAGTATTTT.

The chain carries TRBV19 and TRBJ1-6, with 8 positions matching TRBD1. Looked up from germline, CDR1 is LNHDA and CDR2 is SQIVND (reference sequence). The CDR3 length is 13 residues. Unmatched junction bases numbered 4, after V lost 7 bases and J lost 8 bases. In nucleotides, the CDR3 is TGTGCCAGTACGCTACAGGGGGATTCACCCCTCCACTTT. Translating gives CASTLQGDSPLHF.

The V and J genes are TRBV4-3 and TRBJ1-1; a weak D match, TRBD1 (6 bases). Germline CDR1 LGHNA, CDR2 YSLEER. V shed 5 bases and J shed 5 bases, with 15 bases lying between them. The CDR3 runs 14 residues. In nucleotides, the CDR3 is TGCGCCAGCAGCTACCGGGACATGGTAACTGAAGCTTTCTTT. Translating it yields CASSYRDMVTEAFF.

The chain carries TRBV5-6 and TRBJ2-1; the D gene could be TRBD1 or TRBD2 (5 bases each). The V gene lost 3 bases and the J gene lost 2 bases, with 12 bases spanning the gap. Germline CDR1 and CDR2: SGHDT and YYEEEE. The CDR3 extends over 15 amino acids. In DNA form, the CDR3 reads TGTGCCAGCAGCTCGGGACGGGCGACCTACAATGAGCAGTTCTTC. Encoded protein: CASSSGRATYNEQFF.

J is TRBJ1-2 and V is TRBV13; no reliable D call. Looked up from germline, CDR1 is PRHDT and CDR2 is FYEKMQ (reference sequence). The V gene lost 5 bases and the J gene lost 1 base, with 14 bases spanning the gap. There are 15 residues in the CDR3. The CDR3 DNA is TGTGCCAGCAGCCGGAATACACAACTTAACTATGGCTACACCTTC. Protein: CASSRNTQLNYGYTF.

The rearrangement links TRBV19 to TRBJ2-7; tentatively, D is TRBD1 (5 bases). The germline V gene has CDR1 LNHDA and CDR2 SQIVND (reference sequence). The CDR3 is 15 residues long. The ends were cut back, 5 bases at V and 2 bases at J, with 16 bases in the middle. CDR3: CASSSLDTLTYEQYF. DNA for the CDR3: TGTGCCAGTAGTTCTCTGGACACCTTAACCTACGAGCAGTACTTC. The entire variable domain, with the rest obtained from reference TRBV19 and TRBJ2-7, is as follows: DGGITQSPKYLFRKEGQNVTLSCEQNLNHDAMYWYRQDPGQGLRLIYYSQIVNDFQKGDIAEGYSVSREKKESFPLTVTSAQKNPTAFYLCASSSLDTLTYEQYFGPGTRLTVT.